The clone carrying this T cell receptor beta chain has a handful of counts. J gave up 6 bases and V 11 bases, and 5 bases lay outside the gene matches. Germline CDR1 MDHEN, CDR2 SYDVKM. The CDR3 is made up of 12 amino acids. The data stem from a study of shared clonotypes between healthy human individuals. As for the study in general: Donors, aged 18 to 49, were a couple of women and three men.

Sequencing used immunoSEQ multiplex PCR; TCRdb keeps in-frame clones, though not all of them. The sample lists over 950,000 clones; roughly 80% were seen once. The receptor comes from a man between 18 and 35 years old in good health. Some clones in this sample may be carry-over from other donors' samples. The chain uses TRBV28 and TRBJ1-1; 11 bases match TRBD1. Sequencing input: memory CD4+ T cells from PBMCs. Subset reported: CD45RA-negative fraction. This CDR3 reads CACKGQGAEAFF. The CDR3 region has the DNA TGTGCCTGCAAGGGACAGGGGGCTGAAGCTTTCTTT. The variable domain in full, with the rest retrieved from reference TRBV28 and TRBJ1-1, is DVKVTQSSRYLVKRTGEKVFLECVQDMDHENMFWYRQDPGLGLRLIYFSYDVKMKEKGDIPEGYSVSREKKERFSLILESASTNQTSMYLCACKGQGAEAFFGQGTRLTVV.